The TCR beta chain described here comes from a study of cytomegalovirus exposure and HLA in healthy donors. Turning to the study itself: Most donors, around 81% of approximately 400 genotyped, fell in the Caucasian-associated ancestry cluster.

This PCR relied on a set of 60 Vbeta primers and 13 Jbeta primers. Method: immunoSEQ multiplex PCR; TCRdb's copy keeps in-frame clones and lacks some. The sample is made up of some 130,000 clones, and the top ten hold approximately 1.7% of it. The germline V and J ends were trimmed by 0 bases and 12 bases, with 16 bases remaining between them. The CDR3 loop spans 14 amino acids. The germline CDR1 and CDR2 sequences are SGHRS and YFSETQ. Sequencing was done on a sample of PBMCs. The source is a woman between 40 and 55 years old in good health and CMV-seropositive. The J gene is TRBJ2-1, the V gene TRBV5-1, with D tentatively TRBD2 (6 bases). CDR3 sequence reads: CASSLALGGAGQFF. CDR3 bases: TGCGCCAGCAGCTTGGCTCTAGGAGGGGCCGGGCAGTTCTTC.